Sequencing of this T cell receptor (beta chain) was carried out in a study of response to subunit inactivated influenza vaccine. Germline V CDR1 and CDR2: ENHRY, SYGVKD. Trimming removed 9 bases from V and 2 bases from J; junction bases left unmatched: 5. The CDR3 spans 13 residues. TCRdb re-called the RT-PCR reads through MiXCR, storing one row per CDR3 protein. The sample has more than 550,000 distinct CDR3 sequences, 10% to 15% seen once. The chain joins TRBV10-3 to TRBJ2-7, with TRBD1 matching 9 bases. The specimen was PBMCs from blood, collected on the day of vaccination. The TCR sequence derives from a man aged 45 to 65 who received an inactivated influenza vaccine. CDR3 protein: CAMAQGAPYEQYF. In DNA form, the CDR3 reads TGTGCCATGGCACAGGGGGCTCCCTACGAGCAGTACTTC.